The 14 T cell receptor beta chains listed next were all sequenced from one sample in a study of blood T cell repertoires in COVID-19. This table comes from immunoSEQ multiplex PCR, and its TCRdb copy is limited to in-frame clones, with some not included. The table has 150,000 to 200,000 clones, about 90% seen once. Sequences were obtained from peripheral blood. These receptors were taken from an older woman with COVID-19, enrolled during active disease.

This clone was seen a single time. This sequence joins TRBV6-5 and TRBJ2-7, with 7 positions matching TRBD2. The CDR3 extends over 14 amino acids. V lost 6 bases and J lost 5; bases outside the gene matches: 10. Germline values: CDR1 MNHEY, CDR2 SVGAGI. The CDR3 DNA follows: TGTGCCAGCAGGGGGTGGGCGGGAGACCACGAGCAGTACTTC. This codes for CASRGWAGDHEQYF.

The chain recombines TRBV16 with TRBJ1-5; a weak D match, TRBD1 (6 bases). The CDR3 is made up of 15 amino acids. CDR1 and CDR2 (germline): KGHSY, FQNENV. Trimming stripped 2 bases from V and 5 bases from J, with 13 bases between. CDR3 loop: CASSQGGARDQPQHF. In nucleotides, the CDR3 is TGTGCCAGCAGCCAAGGGGGGGCGCGGGATCAGCCCCAGCATTTT.

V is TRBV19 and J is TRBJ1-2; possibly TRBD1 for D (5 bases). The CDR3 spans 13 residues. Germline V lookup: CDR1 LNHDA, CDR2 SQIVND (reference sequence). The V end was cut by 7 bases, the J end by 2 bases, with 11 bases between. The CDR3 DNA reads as TGTGCCAGTACTACTGGGGCAAACTATGGCTACACCTTC. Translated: CASTTGANYGYTF.

The DNA for the CDR3 is TGTGCCAGCAGTTTATGGGGGGGACAGGGCACCGGGGAGCTGTTTTTT. Protein product: CASSLWGGQGTGELFF. The chain links TRBV27 to TRBJ2-2; TRBD1 aligns across 9 bases. The CDR3 sequence is 16 residues long. Germline V gene sequence: CDR1 MNHEY, CDR2 SMNVEV (reference sequence). V lost 1 base, J lost 4 bases, and 4 bases stayed unmatched.

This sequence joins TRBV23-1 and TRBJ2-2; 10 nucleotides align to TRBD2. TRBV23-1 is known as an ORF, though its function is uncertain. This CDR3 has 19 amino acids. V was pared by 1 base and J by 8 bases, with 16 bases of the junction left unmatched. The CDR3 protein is CASSQCASGRSGACGELFF. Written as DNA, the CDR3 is TGCGCCAGCAGTCAATGTGCTAGCGGGAGAAGTGGAGCGTGTGGGGAGCTGTTTTTT.

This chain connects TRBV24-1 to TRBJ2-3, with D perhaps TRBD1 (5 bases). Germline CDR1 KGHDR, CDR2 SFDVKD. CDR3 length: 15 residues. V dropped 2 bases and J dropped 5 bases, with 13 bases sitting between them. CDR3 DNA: TGTGCCACCAGTGATTCACAAACACAGGTAGATACGCAGTATTTT. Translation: CATSDSQTQVDTQYF.

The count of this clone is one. The DNA for the CDR3 is TGTGCCAGCACTGACAGGCTACCTAACACCGGGGAGCTGTTTTTT. Its translation: CASTDRLPNTGELFF. The chain uses TRBV2 and TRBJ2-2; tentatively, D is TRBD1 (6 bases). The CDR3 sequence is 15 residues long. V dropped 7 bases and J dropped 2 bases, with 14 bases sitting between them. Germline CDR1 is SNHLY and CDR2 is FYNNEI.

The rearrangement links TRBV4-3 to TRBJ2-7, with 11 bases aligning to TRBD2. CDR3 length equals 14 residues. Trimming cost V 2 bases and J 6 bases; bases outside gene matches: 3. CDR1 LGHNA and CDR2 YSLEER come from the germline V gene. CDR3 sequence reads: CASSQLAGGGEQYF. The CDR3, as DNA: TGCGCCAGCAGCCAATTAGCGGGAGGGGGCGAGCAGTACTTC.

The CDR3 sequence: CASSLEGQGLSPLHF. The CDR3 DNA reads as TGTGCCAGCAGCTTAGAGGGACAGGGGCTTTCACCCCTCCACTTT. The gene calls are TRBV7-2 and TRBJ1-6; 10 bases fit TRBD1. The V gene end was trimmed by 1 base and the J gene end by 9 bases; junction bases not matched to a gene: 3. The CDR3 length is 15 residues. Germline CDR1 reads SGHTA; CDR2 reads FQGNSA.

CDR3 sequence: CASSLGLDQPQHF. CDR3 sequence (DNA): TGTGCCAGCAGCTTAGGGCTGGATCAGCCCCAGCATTTT. The genes are TRBV11-1 and TRBJ1-5; no firm D call. CDR1 is SGHAT, CDR2 FQDESV, per germline (reference sequence). Trimming took 1 base from V and 5 from J, leaving 6 bases between them. This CDR3 comprises 13 residues.

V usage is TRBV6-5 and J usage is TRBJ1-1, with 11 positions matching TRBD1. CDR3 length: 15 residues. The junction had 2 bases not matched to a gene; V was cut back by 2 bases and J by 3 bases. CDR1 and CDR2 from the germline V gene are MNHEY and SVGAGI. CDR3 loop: CASSYGGQGDTEAFF. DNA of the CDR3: TGTGCCAGCAGTTACGGGGGACAGGGGGACACTGAAGCTTTCTTT.

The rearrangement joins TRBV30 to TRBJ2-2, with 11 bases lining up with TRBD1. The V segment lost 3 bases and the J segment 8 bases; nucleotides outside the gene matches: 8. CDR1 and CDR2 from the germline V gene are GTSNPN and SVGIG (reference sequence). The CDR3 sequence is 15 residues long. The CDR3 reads CAWRWPDRGPGELFF. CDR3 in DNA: TGTGCCTGGAGATGGCCGGACAGGGGGCCTGGGGAGCTGTTTTTT.

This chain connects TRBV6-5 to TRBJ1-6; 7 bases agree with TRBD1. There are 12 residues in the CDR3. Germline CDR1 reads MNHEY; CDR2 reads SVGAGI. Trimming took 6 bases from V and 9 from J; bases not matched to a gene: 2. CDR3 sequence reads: CASRTGTSPLHF. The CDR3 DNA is TGTGCCAGCAGGACAGGGACTTCACCCCTCCACTTT.

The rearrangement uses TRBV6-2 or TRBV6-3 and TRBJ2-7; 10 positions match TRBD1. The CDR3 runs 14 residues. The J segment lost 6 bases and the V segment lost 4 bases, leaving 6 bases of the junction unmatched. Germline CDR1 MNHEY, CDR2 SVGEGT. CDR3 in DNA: TGTGCCAGCAGTTTTGCCGGGACAGGGGTCGAGCAGTACTTC. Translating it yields CASSFAGTGVEQYF.